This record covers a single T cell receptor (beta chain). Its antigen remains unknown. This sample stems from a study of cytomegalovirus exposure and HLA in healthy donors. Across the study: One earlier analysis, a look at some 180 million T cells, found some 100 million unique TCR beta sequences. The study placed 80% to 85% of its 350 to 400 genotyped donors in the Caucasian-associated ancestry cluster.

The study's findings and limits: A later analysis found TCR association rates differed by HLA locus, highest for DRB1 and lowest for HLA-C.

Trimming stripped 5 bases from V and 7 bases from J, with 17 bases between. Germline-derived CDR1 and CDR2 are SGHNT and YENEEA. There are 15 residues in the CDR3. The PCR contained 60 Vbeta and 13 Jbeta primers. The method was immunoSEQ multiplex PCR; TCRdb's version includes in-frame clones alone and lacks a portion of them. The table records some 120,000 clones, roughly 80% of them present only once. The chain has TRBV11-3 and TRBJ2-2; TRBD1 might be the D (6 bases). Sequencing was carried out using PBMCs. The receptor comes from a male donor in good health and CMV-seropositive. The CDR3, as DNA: TGTGCCAGCAGCCCGCTGAAAGGGGGAAGCGGGGAGCTGTTTTTT. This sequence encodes CASSPLKGGSGELFF.